This T cell receptor beta chain was observed in a study of T-cell memory formation after mild COVID-19. Study-wide points: CD4+ clones that contracted lay mainly in CM and EM; CD8+ ones lay in EMRA.

As concerns this clonotype: What it binds is not known.

Using its own MiXCR run on the 5' RACE reads, TCRdb lists one record per CDR3 protein. The table has around 370,000 distinct CDR3 sequences, around 20% seen once; the top ten hold 9.5% to 15%. The sequenced material came from PBMCs or a T cell subset sorted from them (not recorded which). This clonotype was sampled from an adult woman who had mild COVID-19 (a few samples of this study predate the infection). Cell type and time point are not known.

The CDR3 nucleotides read TGTGCCAGCAGCTTTAGCGGGACGGCCTACAATGAGCAGTTCTTC. It is translated as CASSFSGTAYNEQFF. This chain connects TRBV27 to TRBJ2-1; 8 bases align to TRBD2. The CDR3 length is 15 residues. The germline CDR1 and CDR2 sequences are MNHEY and SMNVEV (reference sequence). The J segment lost 2 bases and the V segment lost 6 bases, leaving 6 bases of the junction unmatched.